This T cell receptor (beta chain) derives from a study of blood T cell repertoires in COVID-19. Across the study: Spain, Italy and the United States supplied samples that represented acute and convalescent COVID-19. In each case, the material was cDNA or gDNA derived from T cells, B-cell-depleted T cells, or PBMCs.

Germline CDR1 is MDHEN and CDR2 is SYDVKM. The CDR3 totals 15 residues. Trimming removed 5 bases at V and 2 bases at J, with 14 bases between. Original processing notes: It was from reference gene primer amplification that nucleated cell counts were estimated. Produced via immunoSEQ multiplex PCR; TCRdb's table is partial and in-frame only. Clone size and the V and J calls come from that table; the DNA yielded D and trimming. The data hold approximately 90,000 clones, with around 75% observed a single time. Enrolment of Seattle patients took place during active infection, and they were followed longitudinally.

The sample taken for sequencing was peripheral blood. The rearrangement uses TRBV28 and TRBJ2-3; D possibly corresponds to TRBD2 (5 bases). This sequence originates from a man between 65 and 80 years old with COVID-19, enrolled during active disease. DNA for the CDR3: TGTGCCAGCAGTCCGATTTGGGAGTTCACAGATACGCAGTATTTT. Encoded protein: CASSPIWEFTDTQYF.